This TCR beta chain was profiled in a study of shared clonotypes between healthy human individuals. Study at large: Each donor's CD4 naive and CD4 memory cells filled three plates apiece, CD8 naive two, and CD8 memory one. Study results and caveats: Non-shared clonotypes had lower generation probabilities than clonotypes shared by all four sorted-subset donors.

The CD4+ fraction was divided into a CD45RA+ naive subset and a CD45RA-negative memory subset. The method was immunoSEQ multiplex PCR; TCRdb's version includes in-frame clones alone and lacks a portion of them. The repertoire holds more than 900,000 clones, more than 75% seen once, with roughly 0.55% in the top ten. Points on this clone: Its antigen is unknown.

The source is a man between 18 and 35 years old in good health. Some clones in this sample may be carry-over from other donors' samples. Sequencing was carried out using memory CD4+ T cells from PBMCs. Sample subset: CD45RA-negative fraction.

The CDR3 DNA is TGCGCCAGCAGCCAGGGGGACAGCTCCTACGAGCAGTACTTC. Translating it yields CASSQGDSSYEQYF. This chain links TRBV4-1 with TRBJ2-7; 7 bases line up with TRBD1. V shed 3 bases and J 0 bases; nucleotides not matched to a gene: 2. The CDR3 extends over 14 amino acids. Germline V gene lookup returns CDR1 MGHRA and CDR2 YSYEKL.